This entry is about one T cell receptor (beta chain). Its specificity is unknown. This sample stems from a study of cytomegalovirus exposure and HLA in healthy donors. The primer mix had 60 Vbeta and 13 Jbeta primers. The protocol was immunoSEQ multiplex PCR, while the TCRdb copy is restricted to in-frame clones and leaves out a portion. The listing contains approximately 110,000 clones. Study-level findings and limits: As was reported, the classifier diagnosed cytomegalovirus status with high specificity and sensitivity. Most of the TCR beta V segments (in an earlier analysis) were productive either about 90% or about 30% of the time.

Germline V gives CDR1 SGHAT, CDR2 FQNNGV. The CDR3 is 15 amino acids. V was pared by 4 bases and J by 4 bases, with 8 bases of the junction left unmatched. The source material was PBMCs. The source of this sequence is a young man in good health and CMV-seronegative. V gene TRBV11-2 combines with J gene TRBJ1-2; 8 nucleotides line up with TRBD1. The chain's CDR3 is CASSSPGQGGYGYTF. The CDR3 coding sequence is TGTGCCAGCAGCTCTCCCGGACAGGGAGGCTATGGCTACACCTTC.